This section outlines one TCR beta chain sequence together with its context. Its antigen is still unknown. This sample was included in a study of T-cell memory formation after mild COVID-19. Study conclusions and caveats: Specificity for SARS-CoV-2 was not confirmed among the second-wave clones peaking on day 37. Later expanders leaned CD4+, whereas day 15 to 85 contracting clones were balanced CD4/CD8.

A single record per CDR3 protein comes from TCRdb applying MiXCR to the 5' RACE reads. Of just over 350,000 distinct CDR3 sequences detected, around an eighth appear once; the ten largest clones hold about 20%. The germline V gene encodes CDR1 SGHTA and CDR2 FQGNSA. The germline V and J ends were trimmed by 3 bases and 9 bases, with 15 bases remaining between them. The CDR3 runs to 14 residues. The TCR sequence derives from a young man who had mild COVID-19 (a few samples of this study predate the infection). Cell type and time point are not known. The sequencing sample was made of PBMCs or a T cell subset sorted from them (not recorded which). V usage is TRBV7-2 and J usage is TRBJ2-4, with D maybe TRBD2 (6 bases). The CDR3 is CASSLGGDSIIQYF. For the CDR3, the DNA is TGTGCCAGCAGCTTGGGAGGAGATTCTATCATTCAGTACTTC.